Detailed here is one TCR beta chain. Antigen specificity is unknown. The CDR3 is 16 amino acids. Germline lookup yields CDR1 MGHRA and CDR2 YSYEKL. V lost 4 bases, J lost 0 bases, and 5 bases stayed unmatched. The data stem from a study of blood T cells in healthy people across ages. Notes on the study in general: More naive CD4+ cells and higher diversity were found in long-lived than in aged donors. Roughly linear age-related decline in beta diversity appeared, significant by age around 38.

Sample donors were healthy Caucasian individuals that came from Russia, aged roughly 6 to 100. Then a second PCR, running about 6 to 12 cycles, was carried out with a sample-barcoded 5' primer and a J-beta primer mix. Every molecule of cDNA carried a tag from a template-switch adaptor with 12 random nucleotides. TCRdb used MiXCR to reprocess the 5' RACE reads, holding one entry per CDR3 protein. This table has about 970,000 distinct CDR3 sequences, roughly 51% appearing once. The sample consisted of blood. The sequence derives from a woman aged 60-75 years in good health. This chain joins TRBV4-1 and TRBJ2-3; 9 bases match TRBD2. In DNA form, the CDR3 reads TGCGCCAGCAGCCCCGGGACTAGCCCTAGCACAGATACGCAGTATTTT. Protein product: CASSPGTSPSTDTQYF.